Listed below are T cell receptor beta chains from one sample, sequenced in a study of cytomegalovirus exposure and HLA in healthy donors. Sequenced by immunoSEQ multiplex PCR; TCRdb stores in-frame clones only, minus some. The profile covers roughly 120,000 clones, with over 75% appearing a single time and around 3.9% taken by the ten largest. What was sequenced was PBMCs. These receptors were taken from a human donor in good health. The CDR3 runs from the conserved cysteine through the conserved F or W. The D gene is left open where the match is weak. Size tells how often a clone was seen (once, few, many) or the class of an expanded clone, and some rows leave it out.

TGTGCCAGCAGCTCCGGGACTAGCGGCTACAATGAGCAGTTCTTC,CASSSGTSGYNEQFF,TRBV2,few,TRBD2,TRBJ2-1
TGTGCCAGCAGCTCTGGGTGGGAGGGGACTGGCTACACCTTC,CASSSGWEGTGYTF,TRBV6-5,NA,NA,TRBJ1-2
TGTGCCAGCAGCCTAGCGGTACTTGTCACAGATACGCAGTATTTT,CASSLAVLVTDTQYF,TRBV11-1,NA,TRBD2,TRBJ2-3
TGCAGCGTGGGGACAGGGACTACTGAAGCTTTCTTT,CSVGTGTTEAFF,TRBV29-1,NA,TRBD1,TRBJ1-1
TGTGCCAGCAGTTTCAGCCAGGGCAATGAAAAACTGTTTTTT,CASSFSQGNEKLFF,TRBV27,few,NA,TRBJ1-4
TGCGCCAGCAGCCAAGATCAGGACTCCTTCTACGAGCAGTACTTC,CASSQDQDSFYEQYF,TRBV4-1,NA,NA,TRBJ2-7
TGCGCCAGCAGCAAGATCAGGGCACTGGCCAAAAACAGTCAGTACTTC,CASSKIRALAKNSQYF,TRBV5-1,NA,NA,TRBJ2-4
TGCGCCAGCAGTGACCAAGGGACAGGGGGCGCGGTCGGGGAGCTGTTTTTT,CASSDQGTGGAVGELFF,TRBV10-1,NA,TRBD1,TRBJ2-2
TGTGCCAGCAGCTTGTCCCCACAGGGGAGGTTGAATGAGCAGTTCTTC,CASSLSPQGRLNEQFF,TRBV5-4,NA,NA,TRBJ2-1
TGCGCCAGCAGTGAGGGACAGGCGAACACTGAAGCTTTCTTT,CASSEGQANTEAFF,TRBV10-1,NA,TRBD1,TRBJ1-1
TGTGCCAGCAGTTTAATTAGGGCAGGGTCGGAGACCCAGTACTTC,CASSLIRAGSETQYF,TRBV28,NA,NA,TRBJ2-5
TGTGCCAGCAGCTTAGTCGCAGGGGCTAATGAAAAACTGTTTTTT,CASSLVAGANEKLFF,TRBV7-2,NA,NA,TRBJ1-4
TGTGCCACCAGCAGAGAGAGGGGGCTAGCGGGCCGTTCCTACGAGCAGTACTTC,CATSRERGLAGRSYEQYF,TRBV15,NA,NA,TRBJ2-7
TGTGCCAGCAGCTCGACAGGGGGAGGGACCGGGGAGCTGTTTTTT,CASSSTGGGTGELFF,TRBV5-4,NA,TRBD1,TRBJ2-2
TGCGCCAGCAGCTTAGGGGACTTTGAAGCTTTCTTT,CASSLGDFEAFF,TRBV5-1,NA,NA,TRBJ1-1
TGCGCCAGCACTCCCGAGAGGAGGGCCCAAGAGACCTTC,CASTPERRAQETF,TRBV10-2,NA,NA,TRBJ1-2
TGCGCCAGCAGCTTGGAGGGGGCGTTTGAAAAACTGTTTTTT,CASSLEGAFEKLFF,TRBV5-1,NA,TRBD1,TRBJ1-4
TGTGCCAGTACCCGGGGAAGCGGGAAGTCTGGGGCCAACGTCCTGACTTTC,CASTRGSGKSGANVLTF,TRBV19,few,TRBD2,TRBJ2-6